The 17 T cell receptor beta chains below were found in one sample sequenced in a study of human T cells and chemical hapten exposure. As for time point: patch test 3, about 24 weeks after DPC sensitization. Specified treatment: therapeutic diphenylcyclopropenone sensitization with weekly scalp DPC. One entry per CDR3 protein, called by TCRdb with MiXCR from the RACE reads. Here the sample spans 150,000 to 200,000 distinct CDR3 sequences, approximately 24% being singletons. Sequenced here: whole blood, sampled in connection with sensitization to the hapten diphenylcyclopropenone (DPC). Receptors originate from a woman in her thirties or forties with alopecia areata. Some clones in this sample may be carry-over from other donors' samples.

Many counts were recorded for this clonotype. This rearrangement joins TRBV28 to TRBJ2-3; no clear D. Germline-derived CDR1 and CDR2 are MDHEN and SYDVKM. The CDR3 is 15 amino acids. V was trimmed by 1 base and J by 3 bases, leaving 11 bases between them. The CDR3, as DNA: TGTGCCAGCAGTTTATTAAACGCTTTAACAGATACGCAGTATTTT. This sequence encodes CASSLLNALTDTQYF.

V gene TRBV20-1 combines with J gene TRBJ2-7, with D uncertain. The V and J ends lost 3 bases and 6 bases respectively, with 18 bases between them. This CDR3 is 14 amino acids long. The germline CDR1 and CDR2 sequences are DFQATT and SNEGSKA (reference sequence). CDR3 bases: TGCAGTGCTAGGCCACGTCGTGAATGGTCCGAGCAGTACTTC. This gives the protein CSARPRREWSEQYF.

This clonotype has a handful of counts. The chain links TRBV27 to TRBJ1-5; D possibly corresponds to TRBD1 (6 bases). Germline V lookup: CDR1 MNHEY, CDR2 SMNVEV (reference sequence). The V gene lost 2 bases and the J gene lost 5 bases, with 13 bases spanning the gap. The CDR3 totals 15 residues. CDR3 residues: CASSLSLGADQPQHF. The CDR3 coding sequence is TGTGCCAGCAGTTTAAGCCTGGGGGCGGATCAGCCCCAGCATTTT.

The sample holds a few counts of this clonotype. This chain joins TRBV6-2 or TRBV6-3 and TRBJ1-2, with TRBD1 as a possible D gene (6 bases). CDR3 length: 14 amino acids. Germline V lookup: CDR1 MNHEY, CDR2 SVGEGT. V was shortened by 6 bases and J by 0 bases, with 11 bases between the two germline ends. Written as DNA, the CDR3 is TGTGCCAGCAGCCGTGGACAGACTAACTATGGCTACACCTTC. Protein: CASSRGQTNYGYTF.

This clonotype has ten or more counts. The chain combines TRBV20-1 with TRBJ1-4, with D uncertain. With 3 bases removed from V and 7 bases from J, the gap between germline ends came to 3 bases. Germline CDR1 reads DFQATT; CDR2 reads SNEGSKA (reference sequence). The length of the CDR3 is 10 residues. The CDR3 DNA follows: TGCAGTGCTAGGGGTGAAAAACTGTTTTTT. It yields the protein CSARGEKLFF.

The rearrangement joins TRBV19 to TRBJ2-3, with TRBD2 matching 7 bases. The CDR3 is 17 residues long. The germline CDR1 and CDR2 sequences are LNHDA and SQIVND (reference sequence). Losses at the gene ends were 0 bases for V and 0 bases for J; bases not matched to a gene: 6. CDR3 in amino acids: CASSIDWLAASTDTQYF. CDR3 bases: TGTGCCAGTAGTATAGATTGGCTAGCGGCTAGCACAGATACGCAGTATTTT.

In its sample, this clonotype was seen a few times. CDR3 region: CASSLSRRAGGSPVTV. For the CDR3, the DNA is TGTGCCAGCAGTTTATCGAGGAGGGCAGGGGGCTCCCCGGTAACAGTC. The chain couples TRBV28 to TRBJ2-7; 8 bases align to TRBD1. The germline CDR1 and CDR2 sequences are MDHEN and SYDVKM. The CDR3 runs 16 residues.

This clonotype turned up a few times. The chain has TRBV19 and TRBJ2-3, with a tentative D call TRBD1 (5 bases). Per the germline V gene, CDR1 is LNHDA and CDR2 is SQIVND (reference sequence). This CDR3 comprises 13 residues. The V gene lost 4 bases and the J gene lost 6 bases, with 11 bases spanning the gap. The CDR3 DNA reads as TGTGCCAGTAGTAAGGGGCTTAGGGATACGCAGTATTTT. Amino acids: CASSKGLRDTQYF.

V gene TRBV5-1 combines with J gene TRBJ2-3; a possible D gene is TRBD2 (5 bases). This CDR3 is built from 13 residues. V was clipped by 9 bases and J by 8 bases, with 19 bases between them. Germline CDR1 SGHRS, CDR2 YFSETQ. The DNA for the CDR3 is TGCGCCACCAAGGATGGGGAGATGGGTACGCAGTATTTT. Amino acid sequence: CATKDGEMGTQYF.

This clonotype was seen more than once but under ten times. This chain joins TRBV29-1 and TRBJ2-3, with D tentatively TRBD2 (6 bases). This CDR3 has 15 amino acids. Germline V lookup: CDR1 SQVTM, CDR2 ANQGSEA. Trimming removed 3 bases at V and 8 bases at J, with 21 bases between. CDR3 sequence: CSVDFLLSQGGTQYF. DNA for the CDR3: TGCAGCGTTGATTTCCTCTTGTCCCAGGGAGGTACGCAGTATTTT.

In its sample, this clonotype was seen a few times. The chain combines TRBV4-2 with TRBJ1-2; 8 bases are shared with TRBD1. Unmatched junction bases numbered 7, after V lost 0 bases and J lost 4 bases. Germline values: CDR1 LGHNA, CDR2 YNFKEQ. The CDR3 is made up of 16 amino acids. CDR3 sequence reads: CASSQDTAGGSYGYTF. CDR3 in DNA: TGTGCCAGCAGCCAAGATACGGCAGGGGGCAGCTATGGCTACACCTTC.

The table lists this clonotype with a few counts. The CDR3 DNA is TGTGCCAGCAGTAGGGATATGACAGATACGCAGTATTTT. As protein: CASSRDMTDTQYF. V usage is TRBV28 and J usage is TRBJ2-3; D is uncertain. Germline assignment: CDR1 MDHEN and CDR2 SYDVKM. V was pared by 5 bases and J by 3 bases, with 9 bases between. The CDR3 totals 13 residues.

CDR3 residues: CASSLAGGPFADTQYF. The DNA of the CDR3 is TGTGCCAGCAGCTTAGCGGGAGGGCCCTTCGCAGATACGCAGTATTTT. This chain joins TRBV7-2 and TRBJ2-3, with 7 bases identical to TRBD2. Germline values: CDR1 SGHTA, CDR2 FQGNSA. This CDR3 comprises 16 residues. V was pared by 0 bases and J by 4 bases, with 7 bases of the junction left unmatched.

This rearrangement joins TRBV10-3 to TRBJ1-5; D is possibly TRBD1 (5 bases). The CDR3 extends over 16 amino acids. Germline V gene data show CDR1 as ENHRY and CDR2 as SYGVKD. The V gene lost 2 bases and the J gene lost 5 bases, with 16 bases spanning the gap. The CDR3 bases are TGTGCCATCAGTGAGGGAAAGGGGCGGATGGATCAGCCCCAGCATTTT. This encodes CAISEGKGRMDQPQHF.

V and J are TRBV6-2 or TRBV6-3 and TRBJ2-5, with 9 bases matching TRBD2. Germline CDR1 MNHEY, CDR2 SVGEGT. CDR3 size: 13 residues. V shed 7 bases, J shed 4 bases, and the junction held 4 bases outside the gene matches. CDR3: CASTLAGRETQYF. CDR3 coding DNA: TGTGCCAGCACTCTAGCGGGGCGAGAGACCCAGTACTTC.

Regarding this clonotype: An end of the junction differs from the germline gene, which may be a read error. The gene calls are TRBV7-2 and TRBJ2-7, with 9 bases identical to TRBD1. Germline CDR1 and CDR2: SGHTA and FQGNSA. This CDR3 comprises 15 residues. The CDR3 reads CGSSPYPGQGLEQYF. For the CDR3, the DNA is TGTGGCAGCAGCCCGTATCCGGGACAGGGCTTGGAGCAGTACTTC.

Only a few counts were recorded for this clonotype. J is TRBJ2-5 and V is TRBV7-2; D not certain. Trimming stripped 1 base from V and 2 bases from J, with 8 bases between. Looked up from germline, CDR1 is SGHTA and CDR2 is FQGNSA. This CDR3 is 14 amino acids long. CDR3 nucleotide sequence: TGTGCCAGCAGCTTAGGTCGCAGTCAAGAGACCCAGTACTTC. As protein: CASSLGRSQETQYF. Looking up the rest from reference TRBV7-2 and TRBJ2-5 gives the full variable domain: GAGVSQSPSNKVTEKGKDVELRCDPISGHTALYWYRQSLGQGLEFLIYFQGNSAPDKSGLPSDRFSAERTGGSVSTLTIQRTQQEDSAVYLCASSLGRSQETQYFGPGTRLLVL.